This T cell receptor beta chain was sequenced for a study of blood T cell repertoires in COVID-19. Repertoires were generated with immunoSEQ multiplex PCR, while TCRdb's copy carries only in-frame clones and drops some. The data hold under 300,000 clones, with approximately 90% observed a single time. Germline V gives CDR1 SGHRS, CDR2 YFSETQ. Between the trimmed V and J ends, which lost 0 bases and 3 bases, there was a span of 9 bases. This CDR3 contains 14 residues. This clone appeared once. This TCR was recovered from a man between 35 and 55 years old who had recovered from COVID-19. V is TRBV5-1 and J is TRBJ2-5; TRBD1 is a possible D gene (5 bases). The sequencing input was PBMCs or T cells enriched from blood (not recorded which). The CDR3 loop reads CASSLGQREETQYF. In DNA, the CDR3 is TGCGCCAGCAGCTTGGGACAGCGAGAAGAGACCCAGTACTTC.